The present T cell receptor (beta chain) was sequenced within a study of monozygotic twins with inflammatory bowel disease. TCRdb derives one entry per CDR3 protein from the 5' RACE reads, leaving out DNA. This sample lists 300,000 to 400,000 distinct CDR3 sequences; its ten largest clones have over 2%. Germline values: CDR1 ENHRY, CDR2 SYGVKD. This CDR3 contains 13 residues. General observations from the study: Part of the variability in patient repertoires may have come from differing immunosuppressive treatments.

Regarding this clonotype: The antigen remains undetermined.

Whole-blood total RNA was extracted without T cell sorting. V gene TRBV10-3 combines with J gene TRBJ2-3; without DNA, the TCRdb call of TRBD2 cannot be checked. This sequence was found in a human donor with ulcerative colitis or Crohn's disease, or a healthy co-twin of an affected twin (not recorded which). What was sequenced was blood. CDR3 loop: CATILAGGGTQYF.